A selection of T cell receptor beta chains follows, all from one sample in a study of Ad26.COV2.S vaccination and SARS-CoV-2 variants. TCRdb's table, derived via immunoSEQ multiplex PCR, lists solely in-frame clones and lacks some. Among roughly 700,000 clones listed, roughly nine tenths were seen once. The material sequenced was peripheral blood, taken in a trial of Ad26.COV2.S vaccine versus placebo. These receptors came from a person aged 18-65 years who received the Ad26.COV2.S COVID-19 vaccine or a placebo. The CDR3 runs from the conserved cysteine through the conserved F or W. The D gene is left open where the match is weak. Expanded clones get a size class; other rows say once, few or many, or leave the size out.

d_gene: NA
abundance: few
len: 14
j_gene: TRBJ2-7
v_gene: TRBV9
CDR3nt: TGTGCCAGCAGCCGCCAAGGGGGTTGGGACGAGCAGTACTTC
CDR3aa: CASSRQGGWDEQYF

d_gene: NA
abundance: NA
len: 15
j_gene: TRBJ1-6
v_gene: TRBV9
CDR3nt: TGTGCCAGCAGCGTAGTCCCAACAGGGCCGGCACCCCTCCACTTT
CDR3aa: CASSVVPTGPAPLHF

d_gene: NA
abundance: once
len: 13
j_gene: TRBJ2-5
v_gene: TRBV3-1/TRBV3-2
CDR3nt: TGTGCCAGCAGCCAAGAAATTCAGGGGACCCAGTACTTC
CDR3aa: CASSQEIQGTQYF

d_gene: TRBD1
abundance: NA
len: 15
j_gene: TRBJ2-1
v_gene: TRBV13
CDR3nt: TGTGCCAGCAGTCCAGACAGGGGGATCGTCAATGAGCAGTTCTTC
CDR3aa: CASSPDRGIVNEQFF

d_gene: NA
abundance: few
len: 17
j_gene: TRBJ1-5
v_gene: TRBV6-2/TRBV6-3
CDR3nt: TGTGCCAGCAGTTACTCGCTACCAGGGGATAGCAATCAGCCCCAGCATTTT
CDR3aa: CASSYSLPGDSNQPQHF

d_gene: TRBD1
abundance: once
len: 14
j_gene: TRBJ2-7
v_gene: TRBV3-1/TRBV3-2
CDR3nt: TGTGCCAGCAGTGTAGAGGGGGCCTCCTACGAGCAGTACTTC
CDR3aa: CASSVEGASYEQYF

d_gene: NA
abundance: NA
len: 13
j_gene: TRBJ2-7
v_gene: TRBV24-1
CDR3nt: TGTGCCACCAGTGAGGGACATCTCCACGAGCAGTACTTC
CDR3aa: CATSEGHLHEQYF

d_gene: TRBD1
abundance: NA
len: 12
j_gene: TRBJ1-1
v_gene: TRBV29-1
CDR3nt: TGCAGCGTTGATAGACAGGGGGTTGAAGCTTTCTTT
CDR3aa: CSVDRQGVEAFF

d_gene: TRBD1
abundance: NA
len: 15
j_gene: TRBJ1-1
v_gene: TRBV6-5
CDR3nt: TGTGCCAGCAGCTCCCCGGGACAGGGGAACACTGAAGCTTTCTTT
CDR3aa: CASSSPGQGNTEAFF

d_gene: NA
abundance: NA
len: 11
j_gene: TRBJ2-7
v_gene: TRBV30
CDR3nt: TGTGCCTGGAGTGGCACCTACGAGCAGTACTTC
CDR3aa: CAWSGTYEQYF

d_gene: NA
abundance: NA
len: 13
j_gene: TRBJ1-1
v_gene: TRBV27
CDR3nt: TGTGCCAGCAGCTTAGGGGGGGACACTGAAGCTTTCTTT
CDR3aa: CASSLGGDTEAFF

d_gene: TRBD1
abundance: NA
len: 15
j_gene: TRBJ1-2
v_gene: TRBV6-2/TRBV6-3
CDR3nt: TGTGCCAGCAGTTACGGAGGACAGGGGATGAGTGGCTACACCTTC
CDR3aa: CASSYGGQGMSGYTF

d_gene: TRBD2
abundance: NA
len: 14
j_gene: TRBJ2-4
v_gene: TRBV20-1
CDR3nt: TGCAGTGCGAGTACTAGCGGGGGGGGAAACATTCAGTACTTC
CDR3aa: CSASTSGGGNIQYF

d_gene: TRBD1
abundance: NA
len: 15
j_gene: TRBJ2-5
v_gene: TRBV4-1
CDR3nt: TGCGCCAGCAGCCAAGGCCAGGGGGCACCGGAGACCCAGTACTTC
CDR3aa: CASSQGQGAPETQYF